The present TCR beta chain was sequenced within a study of shared clonotypes between healthy human individuals. Clones were read by immunoSEQ multiplex PCR, and TCRdb kept only the in-frame ones, dropping some. This sample has approximately 2.1 million clones, with 85% to 95% found just once. The CDR3 is 15 residues long. V was clipped by 3 bases and J by 0 bases, with 10 bases between them. From germline, CDR1 is SGHDT and CDR2 YYEEEE. The TCR comes from a man aged 18 to 29 in good health. Some clones in this sample may be carry-over from other donors' samples. The sequencing input was naive CD4+ T cells from PBMCs. Subset described: CD45RA+ positively selected. The genes are TRBV5-6 and TRBJ1-3; no reliable D call. The CDR3 DNA reads as TGTGCCAGCAGCTCCCCGGTGAACTCTGGAAACACCATATATTTT. The encoded protein is CASSSPVNSGNTIYF. The whole variable domain, remainder taken from reference TRBV5-6 and TRBJ1-3, is DAGVTQSPTHLIKTRGQQVTLRCSPKSGHDTVSWYQQALGQGPQFIFQYYEEEERQRGNFPDRFSGHQFPNYSSELNVNALLLGDSALYLCASSSPVNSGNTIYFGEGSWLTVV.